The next 4 T cell receptor beta chains were all read from a single sample in a study of blood T cell repertoires in COVID-19. Libraries were prepared by immunoSEQ multiplex PCR; TCRdb keeps only in-frame clonotypes and omits some of them. The sample holds tens of thousands of clones, just over 85% seen once. Sequencing used peripheral blood. These receptor sequences come from a woman between 65 and 79 years old with active COVID-19.

The chain has TRBV4-3 and TRBJ1-4; 10 nucleotides match TRBD1. V was clipped by 6 bases and J by 5 bases; unmatched bases: 0. This CDR3 spans 13 amino acids. CDR1 is LGHNA, CDR2 YSLEER, per germline. The CDR3 reads CASRGQGNEKLFF. The CDR3 nucleotides are TGCGCCAGCAGGGGACAGGGGAATGAAAAACTGTTTTTT.

V usage is TRBV7-2 and J usage is TRBJ1-6; D might be TRBD1 (6 bases). Trimming removed 5 bases from V and 10 bases from J, with 12 bases in between. CDR1 and CDR2 (germline): SGHTA, FQGNSA. This CDR3 contains 13 residues. The CDR3 is CASSVDRGSPLHF. The CDR3 DNA reads TGTGCCAGCAGCGTGGACAGAGGATCACCCCTCCACTTT.

This clone was seen a single time. V is TRBV5-6 and J is TRBJ2-3, with TRBD2 matching over 12 bases. The germline CDR1 and CDR2 sequences are SGHDT and YYEEEE. This CDR3 contains 17 residues. Losses at the gene ends were 4 bases for V and 1 base for J; bases not matched to a gene: 7. CDR3 protein: CASSITSGGMGTDTQYF. The CDR3, as DNA: TGTGCCAGCAGCATAACTAGCGGGGGGATGGGCACAGATACGCAGTATTTT. Together with reference TRBV5-6 and TRBJ2-3, the CDR3 gives the full variable domain: DAGVTQSPTHLIKTRGQQVTLRCSPKSGHDTVSWYQQALGQGPQFIFQYYEEEERQRGNFPDRFSGHQFPNYSSELNVNALLLGDSALYLCASSITSGGMGTDTQYFGPGTRLTVL.

CDR3 sequence reads: CASSLTSGGADTQYF. Written as DNA, the CDR3 is TGTGCCAGCAGCTTGACTAGCGGGGGGGCGGATACGCAGTATTTT. The chain carries TRBV5-5 and TRBJ2-3; 13 positions agree with TRBD2. The length of the CDR3 is 15 residues. Germline CDR1 is SGHKS and CDR2 is YYEKEE (reference sequence). The trim removed 1 base at V and 6 bases at J, leaving 2 bases unmatched.